This TCR beta chain was found in a study of blood T cell repertoires in COVID-19 (dated by TCRdb to the early 2020s). In the study overall: Samples covering the acute and convalescent phases of COVID-19 were provided by collaborators in the United States, Italy and Spain. The prospective study material was composed of cDNA or gDNA derived from T cells, B-cell-depleted T cells, or PBMCs. Deeply sampled blood TCRbeta repertoires from subjects exposed to, actively infected with, or recovered from COVID-19 were included in the dataset. A freely available public database, intended as a resource for researchers studying the immune response to SARS-CoV-2, is where the repertoires were released. Samples were obtained from the ongoing ImmuneRACE study (first 160 participants) and from 1,254 subjects provided by 6 global collaborators. The sample metadata nearly always contained a de-identified subject ID, COVID-19 status, age in years and sex. HLA class I and class II types, where available, came from metadata supplied by the sample provider rather than from assay-based typing.

TCRbeta CDR3 regions were amplified from genomic DNA using the immunoSEQ Assay, a bias-controlled multiplex PCR. As for the original processing: The number of nucleated cells in each sample was estimated by amplification of reference gene primers within the assay. Sequence reads were collapsed and filtered to measure the absolute abundance of every unique TCRbeta CDR3 rearrangement. For each sample, productive Simpson clonality was calculated as the square root of Simpson's diversity index across productive rearrangements. The table was pulled from immuneACCESS by TCRdb, which kept in-frame rearrangements only. Such tables lose some clones; where checked, under half of the loss comes from unresolved V genes, and the rest has no known cause. V and J calls and clone size come straight from that table; D and trimming were deduced from the DNA. The sample table holds 250,000 to 300,000 clones, of which about 89% were seen once. The ten largest make up around 10% of the sample.

Enrolling through a virtual design, the prospective study's participants ranged in age from roughly 18 to 90 years and lived across roughly 23 United States geographic areas. To assign participants to cohorts, the prospective study relied on clinical history that participants themselves reported in a screening survey and a study questionnaire. For ImmuneRACE Cohort 3, a participant was defined as recovered based on two consecutive negative NP/OP PCR tests, clearance by a healthcare professional, or resolution of symptoms. In the prospective study, mobile phlebotomists collected whole blood, serum and a nasopharyngeal or oropharyngeal swab from each participant. Prospective study participants could optionally give additional blood draws and questionnaires over an approximately two-month period. Blood samples from the prospective study were shipped frozen or at room temperature prior to DNA extraction.

Broader findings and caveats from the paper: How much clinical and demographic metadata was included differed by source and by participant, and the metadata was provided uncurated.

To note about this clone: No cognate antigen has been identified for it. There are no base qualities to consult, and no much larger clone falls within one base.

The clonotype originates from a man aged 40-55 years who had recovered from COVID-19. The sequencing input was PBMCs or T cells enriched from blood (not recorded which).

CDR3 protein: CASRYKLAGRISYGYTF. The DNA is TGTGCCAGCAGATATAAACTTGCAGGGAGGATTTCCTATGGCTACACCTTC. This receptor chain uses TRBV3-1 (or the pseudogene TRBV3-2) and TRBJ1-2; 5 matching bases give a weak D call of TRBD1. CDR1 LGHDT and CDR2 YNNKEL are derived from the germline V gene (reference sequence). The CDR3, from cysteine to phenylalanine, totals 17 residues. Only the CDR3 part of the read is kept: 51 bases, read in frame from the first base. V and J lose 6 bases and 4 bases, and a span of 24 bases separates them.